Listed here is a single T cell receptor (beta chain). This specimen comes from a study of blood T cell repertoires in COVID-19. About the research overall: Both acute and convalescent COVID-19 samples were obtained from the United States, Italy and Spain.

Enrollees, about 18 to 95 years old, lived in 24 US areas. In assigning cohorts, the study relied on participant-reported clinical history. The germline gives CDR1 SQVTM, CDR2 ANQGSEA. The CDR3 loop spans 13 amino acids. Trimming removed 4 bases from V and 3 bases from J, with 11 bases in between. The repertoire was sequenced with immunoSEQ multiplex PCR; TCRdb's copy has only in-frame clones and lacks some. The sample lists 250,000 to 350,000 clones, around 85% seen once, with approximately 4% in the top ten. The chain joins TRBV29-1 to TRBJ2-3; possibly TRBD1 for D (6 bases). The source of this sequence is a woman between 25 and 40 years old who had recovered from COVID-19. Sample: PBMCs or T cells enriched from blood (not recorded which). The CDR3 nucleotides read TGCAGCGTTGCTGGCAGGGGTACAGATACGCAGTATTTT. It encodes CSVAGRGTDTQYF.